A selection of T cell receptor beta chains follows, all from one sample in a study of T cell repertoires in cytomegalovirus infection. A single record per CDR3 protein comes from TCRdb applying MiXCR to the reads. The table has 200,000 to 250,000 distinct CDR3 sequences, roughly 23% seen once. Sequencing was carried out using CD8+ T cells from PBMCs. These receptors were obtained from a human donor in good health (CMV status not recorded). Some clones in this sample may be carry-over from other donors' samples. Both conserved end residues are trimmed from each CDR3. The order of the fields is D gene, J gene, V gene, CDR3 protein. A D gene is named only where the DNA matches it firmly.

d_gene: .; j_gene: TRBJ1-1; v_gene: TRBV7-9; CDR3aa: ASSPDGTEAF
d_gene: .; j_gene: TRBJ2-1; v_gene: TRBV24-1; CDR3aa: ATSAPTGGEQF
d_gene: TRBD2; j_gene: TRBJ2-2; v_gene: TRBV24-1; CDR3aa: ATSWTSGTGELF
d_gene: .; j_gene: TRBJ1-1; v_gene: TRBV5-5; CDR3aa: ASSLSGSMRTEAF
d_gene: TRBD1; j_gene: TRBJ2-4; v_gene: TRBV2; CDR3aa: ASSSTGSNIQY
d_gene: .; j_gene: TRBJ2-1; v_gene: TRBV3-1; CDR3aa: ASSQVPLHEQF
d_gene: .; j_gene: TRBJ1-2; v_gene: TRBV5-8; CDR3aa: ASSLYYT
d_gene: .; j_gene: TRBJ2-1; v_gene: TRBV13; CDR3aa: ASRSSSNEQF
d_gene: .; j_gene: TRBJ2-1; v_gene: TRBV24-1; CDR3aa: ATSDPPDFEQF
d_gene: TRBD1; j_gene: TRBJ2-7; v_gene: TRBV4-1; CDR3aa: ASSQGTGLHEQY
d_gene: .; j_gene: TRBJ1-3; v_gene: TRBV2; CDR3aa: ASKGDTIY
d_gene: .; j_gene: TRBJ2-5; v_gene: TRBV11-2; CDR3aa: ASSSTTTETQY
d_gene: .; j_gene: TRBJ2-1; v_gene: TRBV7-8; CDR3aa: ASSLNPDIHNEQF
d_gene: TRBD2; j_gene: TRBJ2-3; v_gene: TRBV6-1; CDR3aa: ASRSLAGSTDTQY
d_gene: TRBD1; j_gene: TRBJ1-2; v_gene: TRBV20-1; CDR3aa: SARDPNRGYDYT
d_gene: .; j_gene: TRBJ2-3; v_gene: TRBV6-6; CDR3aa: ASSTLDADTQY
d_gene: TRBD2; j_gene: TRBJ2-3; v_gene: TRBV12-3/TRBV12-4; CDR3aa: ASSPFSSGGIPSTDTQY
d_gene: .; j_gene: TRBJ2-7; v_gene: TRBV29-1; CDR3aa: SVEDPLAGSYEQY
d_gene: TRBD2; j_gene: TRBJ2-2; v_gene: TRBV29-1; CDR3aa: SVGGTRGVSTGELF
d_gene: TRBD1; j_gene: TRBJ1-2; v_gene: TRBV7-8; CDR3aa: ASSSPGQGVHGYT
d_gene: .; j_gene: TRBJ2-7; v_gene: TRBV11-2; CDR3aa: ASSLDPADEQY
d_gene: .; j_gene: TRBJ2-7; v_gene: TRBV27; CDR3aa: ASSFVNRRNEQY
d_gene: .; j_gene: TRBJ2-1; v_gene: TRBV19; CDR3aa: ASSIGEAGSYNEQF
d_gene: .; j_gene: TRBJ1-2; v_gene: TRBV9; CDR3aa: ASSVEDGWRMGCT
d_gene: .; j_gene: TRBJ2-1; v_gene: TRBV19; CDR3aa: ATHTGTNLVDEQF
d_gene: TRBD1; j_gene: TRBJ2-7; v_gene: TRBV29-1; CDR3aa: SVVDRDSYEQY
d_gene: .; j_gene: TRBJ1-2; v_gene: TRBV7-9; CDR3aa: ASSTPGTSPHGYT
d_gene: .; j_gene: TRBJ2-1; v_gene: TRBV19; CDR3aa: VSSNLAWESYNEQF
d_gene: .; j_gene: TRBJ1-2; v_gene: TRBV6-2/TRBV6-3; CDR3aa: ASSKQGGYYGYT
d_gene: TRBD1; j_gene: TRBJ2-7; v_gene: TRBV11-2; CDR3aa: ASSSGTGTGLKEQY
d_gene: .; j_gene: TRBJ1-1; v_gene: TRBV6-5; CDR3aa: ASSYSPGAMNTEAF
d_gene: .; j_gene: TRBJ2-7; v_gene: TRBV11-2; CDR3aa: ASSLDPYGGPGYEQY
d_gene: .; j_gene: TRBJ1-3; v_gene: TRBV12-3/TRBV12-4; CDR3aa: ASSFLAEGNTIY
d_gene: .; j_gene: TRBJ1-4; v_gene: TRBV15; CDR3aa: ATSRRLMGDEKLF
d_gene: TRBD1; j_gene: TRBJ2-7; v_gene: TRBV7-8; CDR3aa: ASSFGQGSNEQY
d_gene: .; j_gene: TRBJ1-1; v_gene: TRBV4-1; CDR3aa: ASSLSDFGGFEAF
d_gene: TRBD2; j_gene: TRBJ2-3; v_gene: TRBV12-3/TRBV12-4; CDR3aa: ASSPRPGRGVTDTQY
d_gene: TRBD1; j_gene: TRBJ2-7; v_gene: TRBV7-9; CDR3aa: ASSHRGTYEQY
d_gene: TRBD1; j_gene: TRBJ1-2; v_gene: TRBV12-3/TRBV12-4; CDR3aa: ASSFGQGAQGYT
d_gene: TRBD2; j_gene: TRBJ2-5; v_gene: TRBV20-1; CDR3aa: SAPEGGAWETQY
d_gene: TRBD1; j_gene: TRBJ2-3; v_gene: TRBV2; CDR3aa: ASSSLQGDTQY
d_gene: .; j_gene: TRBJ1-1; v_gene: TRBV19; CDR3aa: ASTPGVMNTEAF
d_gene: .; j_gene: TRBJ2-1; v_gene: TRBV7-9; CDR3aa: ASSLANLDGWYNEQF
d_gene: .; j_gene: TRBJ1-1; v_gene: TRBV19; CDR3aa: ASSITGRQDTEAF
d_gene: TRBD1; j_gene: TRBJ2-7; v_gene: TRBV20-1; CDR3aa: SARDPGTANYEQY
d_gene: TRBD1; j_gene: TRBJ2-2; v_gene: TRBV10-2; CDR3aa: ATQGDRTTGELF
d_gene: .; j_gene: TRBJ1-6; v_gene: TRBV6-2/TRBV6-3; CDR3aa: ASSPDDSPLH
d_gene: .; j_gene: TRBJ2-7; v_gene: TRBV12-3/TRBV12-4; CDR3aa: ASSLANRVYEQY
d_gene: TRBD1; j_gene: TRBJ2-3; v_gene: TRBV25-1; CDR3aa: ASSSDRGRQY
d_gene: TRBD1; j_gene: TRBJ1-2; v_gene: TRBV7-9; CDR3aa: ASSEGAYGYT
d_gene: .; j_gene: TRBJ2-1; v_gene: TRBV7-6; CDR3aa: ASSLGRENEQF
d_gene: .; j_gene: TRBJ1-1; v_gene: TRBV7-6; CDR3aa: ASSLAGGGTEAF
d_gene: .; j_gene: TRBJ2-7; v_gene: TRBV7-9; CDR3aa: ASSLAERPYEQY
d_gene: TRBD1; j_gene: TRBJ2-1; v_gene: TRBV19; CDR3aa: ASARLPGQGMNEQF
d_gene: .; j_gene: TRBJ1-5; v_gene: TRBV6-2/TRBV6-3; CDR3aa: ASSLGDYSNQPQH
d_gene: .; j_gene: TRBJ1-1; v_gene: TRBV2; CDR3aa: ASSDVFRANTEAF
d_gene: TRBD2; j_gene: TRBJ2-1; v_gene: TRBV4-3; CDR3aa: ASSQEGLAVYNEQF